The clone carrying this T cell receptor beta chain was picked up many times. Its antigen is currently unknown. One entry per CDR3 protein, called by TCRdb with MiXCR from the PCR reads. The table has about 300,000 distinct CDR3 sequences, about a fifth seen once; the top ten hold approximately 0.84%. This record belongs to a study of molecular identifiers for immune sequencing clone quantification. This CDR3 is 14 amino acids long. Germline V CDR1 and CDR2: SGDLS, YYNGEE. Trimming removed 3 bases from V and 4 bases from J; junction bases left unmatched: 3. Study-wide points: Highly expanded clone sizes could be underestimated through barcode sharing by identical TCR molecules. Detection of one spiked Jurkat cell's TCR RNA reportedly worked in 750,000 to 1,000,000 naive cells.

The chain joins TRBV9 to TRBJ1-4; 7 bases map to TRBD1. The sample consisted of naive CD8+ T cells from blood, with Jurkat cell RNA spiked in. Subset indicated: FACS-sorted CD8+CD4-CCR7+CD45RA+ naive T cells. The TCR comes from a human donor in good health. Some libraries in this study had Jurkat cell RNA spiked in. Here the CDR3 reads CASSGGDSNEKLFF. CDR3 DNA: TGTGCCAGCAGCGGAGGGGACAGTAATGAAAAACTGTTTTTT.